This is a list of T cell receptor beta chains from one sample in a study of post-analysis software for immune sequencing data. TCRdb itself ran the PCR reads through MiXCR, one entry per CDR3 protein. The sample shows hundreds of thousands of distinct CDR3 sequences, less than 35% of them seen only once. Input material: blood. These receptors were taken from a girl aged 5 to 17 with multiple sclerosis. Each CDR3 is given with its conserved first and last residue. A D gene is named only where the DNA matches it firmly. The size entry is marked missing in some rows and otherwise reads once, few, many or a size class.

cdr3_aa cdr3_nt j_call d_call v_call clone_size
CASSLETGTEAFF TGTGCCAGCAGCTTAGAGACGGGAACTGAAGCTTTCTTT TRBJ1-1 NA TRBV7-9 NA
CASSLVAHRAGGGEQFF TGTGCCAGCAGCTTAGTAGCCCATCGAGCGGGGGGAGGGGAGCAGTTCTTC TRBJ2-1 TRBD2 TRBV7-2 once
CSLWGGVYGYTF TGCAGCCTATGGGGGGGGGTCTATGGCTACACCTTC TRBJ1-2 NA TRBV29-1 NA
CASRARAQGEQFF TGTGCCAGCAGGGCAAGGGCACAGGGAGAGCAGTTCTTC TRBJ2-1 NA TRBV27 few
CSAAYQGGKNIQYF TGCAGTGCTGCGTACCAGGGAGGCAAAAACATTCAGTACTTC TRBJ2-4 NA TRBV20-1 NA
CASSTGGQDEQFF TGCGCCAGCAGCACAGGGGGGCAGGATGAGCAGTTCTTC TRBJ2-1 TRBD1 TRBV5-1 NA
CATAREGSQETQYF TGTGCCACCGCGCGGGAGGGATCCCAAGAGACCCAGTACTTC TRBJ2-5 TRBD2 TRBV24-1 few
CASSPLTREGETQYF TGTGCCAGCTCACCACTTACGCGAGAGGGGGAGACCCAGTACTTC TRBJ2-5 NA TRBV18 NA
CASRPGTSGRYEQYF TGTGCCAGCAGACCTGGGACTAGCGGGAGGTACGAGCAGTACTTC TRBJ2-7 TRBD2 TRBV5-5 few
CASSLLAYSYNEQFF TGTGCCAGCAGCCTGCTAGCGTACTCCTACAATGAGCAGTTCTTC TRBJ2-1 NA TRBV3-1 NA
CASSARLAGGTGELFF TGTGCCAGCAGCGCCCGACTAGCGGGAGGCACCGGGGAGCTGTTTTTT TRBJ2-2 TRBD2 TRBV9 NA
CASTKPDGNSYNSPLHF TGTGCCAGCACCAAACCGGACGGGAACTCCTATAATTCACCCCTCCACTTT TRBJ1-6 NA TRBV6-6 few
CASSSHRGISGANVLTF TGTGCCAGCAGCTCTCACAGGGGAATCTCTGGGGCCAACGTCCTGACTTTC TRBJ2-6 TRBD1 TRBV7-2 NA
CASNVQGYEQYF TGTGCCAGCAACGTACAGGGATACGAGCAGTACTTC TRBJ2-7 NA TRBV7-9 NA
CASSLVPFGLAGSVGTQYF TGTGCCAGCAGTTTGGTCCCCTTCGGACTAGCCGGTTCGGTGGGGACCCAGTACTTC TRBJ2-5 TRBD2 TRBV27 NA
CASSLRTSPNNEQVF TGTGCCAGCAGCTTACGTACTAGCCCAAACAATGAGCAGGTCTTC TRBJ2-1 NA TRBV7-2 NA
CTSSLGTGAFEQYF TGTACCAGCAGCTTAGGGACAGGGGCATTCGAGCAGTACTTC TRBJ2-7 TRBD1 TRBV11-2 once
CASSGGLGETQYF TGCGCCAGCAGTGGCGGGTTAGGAGAGACCCAGTACTTC TRBJ2-5 NA TRBV5-1 few
CASSLDVDPDSYTF TGCGCCAGCAGCTTGGATGTTGATCCCGACAGCTACACCTTC TRBJ1-2 NA TRBV5-1 NA
CASSLAVAGRGLSTDTQYF TGTGCCAGCAGCTTAGCCGTGGCAGGGAGGGGGTTGAGCACAGATACGCAGTATTTT TRBJ2-3 NA TRBV11-2 NA
CASSQGQGAGLLHF TGCGCCAGCAGCCAGGGACAGGGCGCCGGCCTTCTCCACTTT TRBJ1-6 TRBD1 TRBV5-1 NA
CASSRKGMRETQYF TGTGCCAGCAGCCGAAAGGGAATGAGGGAGACCCAGTACTTC TRBJ2-5 NA TRBV3-1 NA
CSVEVGTGATGNEQFF TGCAGCGTTGAGGTGGGCACCGGGGCCACGGGAAATGAGCAGTTCTTC TRBJ2-1 NA TRBV29-1 NA
CASSPSLESLYNEQFF TGTGCCAGCAGCCCCTCCCTTGAGTCGCTTTACAATGAGCAGTTCTTC TRBJ2-1 NA TRBV7-2 once
CASSERLRQGVYEQYF TGTGCCAGCAGTGAAAGGTTGCGACAGGGGGTTTACGAGCAGTACTTC TRBJ2-7 TRBD1 TRBV6-1 NA
CSARDGLAGIEQYF TGCAGTGCTAGAGACGGACTAGCGGGAATCGAGCAGTACTTC TRBJ2-7 TRBD2 TRBV20-1 NA
CASSLGTSVGNEQFF TGTGCCAGCAGTCTGGGGACTAGCGTGGGCAATGAGCAGTTCTTC TRBJ2-1 TRBD2 TRBV12-3/TRBV12-4 few
CSAIGGGAGEQFF TGCAGCGCAATCGGCGGGGGGGCTGGTGAGCAGTTCTTC TRBJ2-1 TRBD2 TRBV29-1 few